The clone carrying this T cell receptor (beta chain) turned up a few times. Its antigen is not known. This entry is derived from a study of CD8+ T cells in alopecia areata. Study-level information: Tofacitinib treatment spanned 6 to 18 months, with 6 months off drug afterward. Study results and limitations: There were also resident alphabeta T cells of normal skin sequenced in scalp samples. Normal scalp had lower clonality than lesional scalp, with alopecia totalis/universalis lesions showing this most strongly.

Following RNA extraction, reverse transcription yielded cDNA that acted as the sequencing template. Profiling relied on immunoSEQ multiplex PCR, and the TCRdb table lists in-frame clones only, not all of them. The sample consists of some 110,000 clones, around two fifths of them appearing once. As part of sample collection, lesional scalp punch biopsies and peripheral blood were taken from alopecia areata patients. This clonotype originated in a human donor with alopecia areata. Sequencing was carried out using CD4+ T cells sorted from blood.

The CDR3 region is CASSFDYPEGYTF. CDR3 DNA: TGTGCCAGCAGCTTCGATTACCCAGAGGGCTACACCTTC. The V call is TRBV7-3, the J call TRBJ1-2; D is unresolved. This CDR3 is 13 amino acids long. In germline, CDR1 is SGHTA, CDR2 FQGTGA. The V and J ends lost 3 bases and 8 bases respectively, with 13 bases between them.